The 15 T cell receptor beta chains listed next were all sequenced from one sample in a study of metastatic and nonmetastatic thyroid tumors. TCRdb re-called clones from the PCR reads using MiXCR. This table has tens of thousands of clones, around 47% appearing once. No treatment had been given to any patient before thyroid surgery. The sample was tumor tissue. These receptors originate from a male donor with papillary thyroid cancer or a benign thyroid nodule (not recorded which). Some clones in this sample may be carry-over from other donors' samples.

This chain joins TRBV4-2 and TRBJ1-5; TRBD1 agrees at 10 bases. The CDR3 contains 15 residues. Germline trimming cut 4 bases from V and 4 bases from J; bases unmatched to any gene: 4. Germline V gene data show CDR1 as LGHNA and CDR2 as YNFKEQ. CDR3 in DNA: TGTGCCAGCAGCCGGTTGGGACAGGGGAATCAGCCCCAGCATTTT. This translates into CASSRLGQGNQPQHF.

The rearrangement uses TRBV5-1 and TRBJ2-2, with D possibly being TRBD2 (6 bases). Trimming cost V 1 base and J 5 bases, with 15 bases left between them. The CDR3 loop spans 16 amino acids. Germline assignment: CDR1 SGHRS and CDR2 YFSETQ. The DNA of the CDR3 is TGCGCCAGCAGCTTGCAAGGACGGGGAGGTACCGGGGAGCTGTTTTTT. This codes for CASSLQGRGGTGELFF.

V is TRBV6-2 or TRBV6-3 and J is TRBJ2-2; D remains unclear. Germline V gene sequence: CDR1 MNHEY, CDR2 SVGEGT. Trimming left V 10 bases short and J 6 bases short, with 9 bases between. This CDR3 comprises 11 residues. The CDR3 DNA is TGTGCCACCACCCTTGCCGGGGAGCTGTTTTTT. It translates to CATTLAGELFF.

The J gene is TRBJ1-5, the V gene TRBV27; weak D call: TRBD1 (6 bases). V was clipped by 3 bases and J by 5 bases, with 11 bases between them. The CDR3 has 14 amino acids. CDR1 is MNHEY, CDR2 SMNVEV, per germline (reference sequence). The chain's CDR3 is CASSFLGADQPQHF. The CDR3 region has the DNA TGTGCCAGCAGTTTTTTGGGGGCCGATCAGCCCCAGCATTTT.

The genes are TRBV15 and TRBJ2-7, with D perhaps assigned TRBD1 or TRBD2 (5 bases each). The CDR3 totals 15 residues. Germline assignment: CDR1 LNHNV and CDR2 YYDKDF (reference sequence). V lost 4 bases to trimming and J lost 0 bases, with 13 bases between them. The CDR3 DNA reads as TGTGCCACCAGCAATCGGGGCTTCGGCTCCTACGAGCAGTACTTC. It yields the protein CATSNRGFGSYEQYF.

This clone was picked up one time. The chain has TRBV4-2 and TRBJ1-4; D uncertain. Trimming stripped 0 bases from V and 7 bases from J, with 12 bases between. The CDR3 runs to 15 residues. CDR1 LGHNA and CDR2 YNFKEQ come from the germline V gene. The CDR3 region has the DNA TGTGCCAGCAGCCAAGAGCGGGCCGGTGGTGAAAAACTGTTTTTT. Amino acids: CASSQERAGGEKLFF.

Only a few counts were recorded for this clone. The gene calls are TRBV7-9 and TRBJ1-5; D ambiguous. The germline V gene has CDR1 SEHNR and CDR2 FQNEAQ (reference sequence). The V end lost 2 bases, the J end lost 5 bases, and 4 bases lay between the germline ends. The CDR3 spans 12 residues. The CDR3 sequence: CASSLMDQPQHF. The CDR3 DNA follows: TGTGCCAGCAGCTTAATGGATCAGCCCCAGCATTTT.

The CDR3 DNA reads TGTGCCAGCAGTTACTCGAGACCAGGGGGATCTAGCTCTGGAAACACCATATATTTT. This gives the protein CASSYSRPGGSSSGNTIYF. V gene TRBV6-2 or TRBV6-3 combines with J gene TRBJ1-3; 7 bases align to TRBD1. Germline CDR1 and CDR2: MNHEY and SVGEGT. The CDR3 runs 19 residues. Trimming cost V 0 bases and J 0 bases; bases outside gene matches: 11.

This clone was found many times. This chain uses TRBV6-2 or TRBV6-3 with TRBJ2-7, with D hard to call. Per the germline V gene, CDR1 is MNHEY and CDR2 is SVGEGT. V was cut by 6 bases and J by 4 bases, with 19 bases left in between. CDR3 length: 15 residues. CDR3 nucleotide sequence: TGTGCCAGCAGCATTAGGGCTACAGCATTATACGAGCAGTACTTC. It specifies CASSIRATALYEQYF.

This clone was found a few times. The genes are TRBV6-2 or TRBV6-3 and TRBJ2-6, with D perhaps matching TRBD1 (6 bases). The CDR3 runs 14 residues. The germline gives CDR1 MNHEY, CDR2 SVGEGT. V was cut by 5 bases and J by 2 bases, with 7 bases left in between. Written as DNA, the CDR3 is TGTGCCAGCAGTAGGGACACTGGGGCCAACGTCCTGACTTTC. Translation gives CASSRDTGANVLTF.

The chain has TRBV18 and TRBJ1-3; tentative D call: TRBD1 (5 bases). The CDR3 consists of 17 residues. CDR1 and CDR2 (germline): KGHSH, LQKENI. The V and J ends lost 6 bases and 0 bases respectively, with 18 bases between them. Written as DNA, the CDR3 is TGTGCCAGCTCGCGACGGGACCGATCGAGCTCTGGAAACACCATATATTTT. Its protein is CASSRRDRSSSGNTIYF.

The chain combines TRBV20-1 with TRBJ1-2; 12 nucleotides line up with TRBD1. CDR3 length equals 15 residues. V lost 0 bases to trimming and J lost 7 bases; unmatched junction nucleotides: 6. Germline V gene data show CDR1 as DFQATT and CDR2 as SNEGSKA (reference sequence). The chain's CDR3 is CSARDPGQGAGGYTF. In nucleotides, the CDR3 is TGCAGTGCTAGAGATCCGGGACAGGGGGCTGGTGGCTACACCTTC.

This rearrangement joins TRBV11-3 to TRBJ2-2, with 10 bases matching TRBD2. Germline CDR1 and CDR2: SGHNT and YENEEA. The CDR3 is 15 residues long. V lost 5 bases, J lost 4 bases, and 4 bases stayed unmatched. CDR3: CASSLSGRSTGELFF. In DNA, the CDR3 is TGTGCCAGCAGCCTTAGCGGGAGGAGCACCGGGGAGCTGTTTTTT.

The chain couples TRBV11-2 to TRBJ1-2; D remains unclear. The V and J ends lost 2 bases and 4 bases respectively, with 5 bases between them. CDR1 SGHAT and CDR2 FQNNGV come from the germline V gene. CDR3 size: 12 residues. In nucleotides, the CDR3 is TGTGCCAGCAGCTTAAGTGGCTATGGCTACACCTTC. It translates to CASSLSGYGYTF.

Regarding this clone: Additional DNA sequences in this sample encode the identical CDR3. The chain combines TRBV20-1 with TRBJ2-7; D possibly corresponds to TRBD2 (6 bases). The germline V and J ends were trimmed by 5 bases and 1 base, with 18 bases remaining between them. This CDR3 contains 15 residues. Germline-derived CDR1 and CDR2 are DFQATT and SNEGSKA (reference sequence). The CDR3 DNA is TGCAGTGCTCCAGTGGGGCGGGGTCCATCCTACGAGCAGTACTTC. It specifies CSAPVGRGPSYEQYF.